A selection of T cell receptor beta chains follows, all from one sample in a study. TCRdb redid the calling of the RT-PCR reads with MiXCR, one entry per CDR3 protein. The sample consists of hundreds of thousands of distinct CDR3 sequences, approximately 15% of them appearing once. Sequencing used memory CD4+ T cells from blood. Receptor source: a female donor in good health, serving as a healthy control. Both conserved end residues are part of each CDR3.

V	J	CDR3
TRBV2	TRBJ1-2	CASSRPTRPLGYTF
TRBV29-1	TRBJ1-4	CSVNGVGTNEKLFF
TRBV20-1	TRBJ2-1	CSASKQGAGNEQFF
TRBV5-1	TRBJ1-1	CASSWGTSNTEAFF
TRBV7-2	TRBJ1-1	CASSSQGLVVDTEAFF
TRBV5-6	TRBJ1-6	CASSFNRAESPLHF
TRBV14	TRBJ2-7	CASSQAQWTSDVIGEQYF
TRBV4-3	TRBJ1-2	CANCRVSNYGYTF
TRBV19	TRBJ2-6	CASSLVLGMRGANVLTF
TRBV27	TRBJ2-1	CASSLSTANNEQFF
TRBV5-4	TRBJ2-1	CASSLHGRLASHNEQFF
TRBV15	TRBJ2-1	CATSRSGTYNEQFF
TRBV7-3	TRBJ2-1	CASSQLAGGVNEQFF
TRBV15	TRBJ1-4	CATSRDSLPTGYEEKLFF
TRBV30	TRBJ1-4	CAWNRLNEKLFF
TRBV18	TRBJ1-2	CASSPPSNPNYGYTF
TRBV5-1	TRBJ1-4	CASSLRTAATNEKLFF